This TCR beta chain was sequenced in a study of shared clonotypes between healthy human individuals. Overall study results and limits: In the sorted subsets, rarefaction showed sequencing was incomplete despite large depth. Clonotype sharing among donors was thought likely to change with sequencing depth.

CDR1 is SNHLY, CDR2 FYNNEI, per germline. V lost 6 bases and J lost 1; bases outside the gene matches: 6. The CDR3 has 16 amino acids. Naive CD8 cells were CD45RO-negative, positively selected for CCR7, excluding terminally differentiated effector memory CD45RA+ cells. Sequencing was performed with immunoSEQ multiplex PCR; in TCRdb, only in-frame clones are kept and a portion is missing. The sample yields 2 million or so clones, around 96% seen once. This clone was found once. Antigen specificity is unknown. V usage is TRBV2 and J usage is TRBJ2-7; 13 bases are shared with TRBD2. The source material was naive CD8+ T cells sorted from blood. The origin of this receptor is a man aged 18 to 29 in good health. The DNA of the CDR3 is TGTGCCAGCAGGCCCCCGGGACTAGCGGGGTCCTACGAGCAGTACTTC. It translates to CASRPPGLAGSYEQYF.